One TCR beta chain is described in this entry. Antigen: not known. The data were obtained in a study of cytomegalovirus exposure and HLA in healthy donors. General study findings and limits: Researchers left out some V segments, among them TRBV6-2 and TRBV6-3, as indistinguishable. The study carried out a later analysis of TCR beta sequences. It associated approximately 15,000 of them with specific HLA alleles at a false discovery rate of 0.05. TCR beta chains associated with HLA were, in a later analysis, more clonally expanded than equally common others.

The trim removed 2 bases at V and 5 bases at J, leaving 12 bases unmatched. CDR1 is SEHNR and CDR2 is FQNEAQ in the germline V gene (reference sequence). This CDR3 has 16 residues. The PCR used 60 Vbeta and 13 Jbeta primers. Measured with immunoSEQ multiplex PCR; TCRdb has only the in-frame clones, and not every one. Found here are roughly 120,000 clones, approximately 61% of them singletons; the top ten hold 1.6%. The TCR was taken from a man aged 30-40 years in good health and CMV-seropositive. The sequencing sample was made of PBMCs. This chain connects TRBV7-9 to TRBJ2-7, with 7 bases matching TRBD1. The CDR3 reads CASSLRQSGGGNEQYF. For the CDR3, the DNA is TGTGCCAGCAGCTTACGTCAGTCAGGGGGTGGGAACGAGCAGTACTTC.